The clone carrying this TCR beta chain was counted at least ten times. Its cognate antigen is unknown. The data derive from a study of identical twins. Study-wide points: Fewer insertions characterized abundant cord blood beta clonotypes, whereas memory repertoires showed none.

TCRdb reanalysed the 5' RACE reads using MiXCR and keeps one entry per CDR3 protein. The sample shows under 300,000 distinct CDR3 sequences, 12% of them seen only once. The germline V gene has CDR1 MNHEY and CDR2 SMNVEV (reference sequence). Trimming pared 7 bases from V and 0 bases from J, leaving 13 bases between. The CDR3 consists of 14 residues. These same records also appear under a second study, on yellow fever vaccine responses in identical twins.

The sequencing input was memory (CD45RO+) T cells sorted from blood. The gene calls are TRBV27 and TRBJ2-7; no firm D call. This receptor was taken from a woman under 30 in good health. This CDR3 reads CASKVGVPSYEQYF. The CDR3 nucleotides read TGTGCCAGCAAGGTTGGGGTGCCCTCCTACGAGCAGTACTTC.